This passage covers 20 T cell receptor beta chains from one sample sequenced in a study of T-cell reconstitution after alpha-beta-depleted transplantation in children. The TCRbeta library was prepared with unique molecular identifiers. Each CDR3 protein is one row after TCRdb ran MiXCR on the PCR reads. Found here are around 370,000 distinct CDR3 sequences, around a tenth of them singletons; the top ten hold roughly 2.5%. Sequenced here: PBMCs from the stem cell graft donor, sampled from the stem cell graft. The receptor set was obtained from a human donor who donated a stem cell graft to a child with acute lymphoblastic leukemia.

The CDR3 DNA is TGTGCCACCTTCTACAGGGGGCCACTTGAGATAGCTTTCTTT. Its protein product is CATFYRGPLEIAFF. The rearrangement joins TRBV6-1 to TRBJ1-1; 9 nucleotides match TRBD1. The CDR3 runs 14 residues. CDR1 MNHNS and CDR2 SASEGT come from the germline V gene. V lost 10 bases and J lost 10; bases outside the gene matches: 16.

This clonotype was seen a few times. The gene calls are TRBV7-2 and TRBJ2-7; D may be TRBD2 (6 bases). CDR3 length: 15 amino acids. Trimming took 5 bases from V and 2 from J, leaving 16 bases between them. Looked up from germline, CDR1 is SGHTA and CDR2 is FQGNSA. CDR3 protein: CASSPSWDSTYEQYF. The CDR3 region has the DNA TGTGCCAGCAGCCCGTCTTGGGACTCCACCTACGAGCAGTACTTC.

A note on this clonotype: A read error is likely, as this CDR3 ends without the conserved phenylalanine or tryptophan. This sequence joins TRBV27 and TRBJ2-1, with 10 bases fitting TRBD2. From germline, CDR1 is MNHEY and CDR2 SMNVEV (reference sequence). The CDR3 runs to 14 residues. Losses at the gene ends were 5 bases for V and 8 bases for J; bases not matched to a gene: 6. CDR3 protein: CASSAGTSADEQFS. CDR3 sequence (DNA): TGTGCCAGCAGTGCTGGGACTAGCGCGGATGAGCAGTTCTCC.

There are a few counts of this clonotype. The rearrangement uses TRBV10-3 and TRBJ1-1; TRBD1 agrees at 8 bases. This CDR3 spans 13 amino acids. Germline V gene sequence: CDR1 ENHRY, CDR2 SYGVKD. V lost 4 bases, J lost 4 bases, and 2 bases stayed unmatched. Here the CDR3 DNA reads TGTGCCATCAGTGGCACAGGGGGCACTGAAGCTTTCTTT. Translated: CAISGTGGTEAFF.

This clonotype has a count of ten or more. This rearrangement joins TRBV12-3 or TRBV12-4 to TRBJ2-1, with D possibly being TRBD2 (5 bases). The CDR3 totals 14 residues. Trimming stripped 9 bases from V and 2 bases from J, with 14 bases between. DNA for the CDR3: TGTGCCAGTGGGGAAGGAGGCACCTACAATGAGCAGTTCTTC. Its translation is CASGEGGTYNEQFF.

This clonotype was seen more than once but under ten times. This rearrangement joins TRBV4-1 to TRBJ1-2; TRBD1 is a possible D gene (5 bases). The ends were cut back, 0 bases at V and 4 bases at J, with 12 bases in the middle. The germline gives CDR1 MGHRA, CDR2 YSYEKL. The CDR3 is 15 residues long. The CDR3 nucleotides read TGCGCCAGCAGCCAAGATAACAGGAATTTCTATGGCTACACCTTC. It yields the protein CASSQDNRNFYGYTF.

The chain is built from TRBV6-5 and TRBJ2-1; 12 positions match TRBD2. Germline CDR1 is MNHEY and CDR2 is SVGAGI. V lost 0 bases to trimming and J lost 8 bases; unmatched junction nucleotides: 8. The CDR3 consists of 17 residues. DNA of the CDR3: TGTGCCAGCAGTTACTCGAACCTAGCGGGAGGGTTCGATGAGCAGTTCTTC. Protein: CASSYSNLAGGFDEQFF.

This chain uses TRBV30 with TRBJ1-6; 7 bases map to TRBD1. The trim removed 8 bases at V and 9 bases at J, leaving 7 bases unmatched. CDR3 length equals 12 residues. CDR1 GTSNPN and CDR2 SVGIG come from the germline V gene (reference sequence). The CDR3 protein is CASYRGGSPLHF. CDR3 DNA sequence: TGTGCCAGTTACAGGGGCGGTTCACCCCTCCACTTT.

The chain is built from TRBV5-1 and TRBJ1-1, with D unresolved. In germline, CDR1 is SGHRS, CDR2 YFSETQ. This CDR3 is 19 amino acids long. V was cut by 0 bases and J by 5 bases, with 26 bases left in between. CDR3 DNA sequence: TGCGCCAGCAGCTTGGTCGATCCCAGGACGCCCGGATTGGGGACTGAAGCTTTCTTT. It translates to CASSLVDPRTPGLGTEAFF.

This clonotype came up a few times. The chain recombines TRBV6-5 with TRBJ2-4, with D tentatively TRBD1 (6 bases). Germline V gene data show CDR1 as MNHEY and CDR2 as SVGAGI. The V gene lost 1 base and the J gene lost 1 base, with 11 bases spanning the gap. The CDR3 spans 16 residues. Here the CDR3 reads CASSYLGAEAKNIQYF. CDR3 nucleotides: TGTGCCAGCAGTTACTTGGGGGCCGAGGCCAAAAACATTCAGTACTTC.

This clonotype was counted a few times. The chain carries TRBV24-1 and TRBJ2-1, with no clear D. The germline V and J ends were trimmed by 9 bases and 7 bases, with 9 bases remaining between them. The CDR3 spans 11 residues. Germline CDR1 and CDR2: KGHDR and SFDVKD. The CDR3 reads CATDGGNEQFF. In DNA, the CDR3 is TGTGCCACCGACGGCGGTAATGAGCAGTTCTTC.

This chain joins TRBV7-9 and TRBJ1-5; D uncertain. V lost 5 bases and J lost 7, with 12 bases in between. Germline-derived CDR1 and CDR2 are SEHNR and FQNEAQ (reference sequence). This CDR3 is built from 13 residues. As DNA, the CDR3 is TGTGCCAGCAGCCCCAGTCTCGGGCAGCCCCAGCATTTT. Translated, it gives CASSPSLGQPQHF. Looking up the rest from reference TRBV7-9 and TRBJ1-5 gives the full variable domain: DTGVSQNPRHKITKRGQNVTFRCDPISEHNRLYWYRQTLGQGPEFLTYFQNEAQLEKSRLLSDRFSAERPKGSFSTLEIQRTEQGDSAMYLCASSPSLGQPQHFGDGTRLSIL.

In this sample, this clonotype turned up many times. The chain has TRBV11-2 and TRBJ1-5, with D possibly matching TRBD1 (5 bases). CDR1 is SGHAT, CDR2 FQNNGV, per germline. CDR3 length equals 18 residues. V was shortened by 2 bases and J by 2 bases, with 19 bases between the two germline ends. CDR3 DNA: TGTGCCAGCAGCTTAAGGGGTGGGGGTGGATATGGCAATCAGCCCCAGCATTTT. Translated: CASSLRGGGGYGNQPQHF.

The chain couples TRBV7-9 to TRBJ2-7, with D unclear. This CDR3 is built from 16 residues. Germline V gene data show CDR1 as SEHNR and CDR2 as FQNEAQ (reference sequence). V was shortened by 5 bases and J by 1 base, with 18 bases between the two germline ends. DNA for the CDR3: TGTGCCAGCAGCCCCCACTCGCAGGCAAGTTCCTACGAGCAGTACTTC. This codes for CASSPHSQASSYEQYF.

The chain is built from TRBV7-3 and TRBJ2-1; TRBD2 matches 12 bases. The V segment lost 5 bases and the J segment 5 bases; nucleotides outside the gene matches: 13. The CDR3 is made up of 18 amino acids. Per the germline V gene, CDR1 is SGHTA and CDR2 is FQGTGA. The CDR3 DNA reads as TGTGCCAGCAGCCCCCGGGGCCGCGCTAGCGGGAGGGACAATGAGCAGTTCTTC. Translating gives CASSPRGRASGRDNEQFF.

This clonotype appeared a few times. V is TRBV4-1 and J is TRBJ2-5, with D uncertain. Deletions cut 0 bases from V and 3 bases from J, with 8 bases between. CDR1 and CDR2 from the germline V gene are MGHRA and YSYEKL. The CDR3 consists of 14 residues. The CDR3 reads CASSQEPSEETQYF. CDR3 coding DNA: TGCGCCAGCAGCCAAGAGCCTTCCGAAGAGACCCAGTACTTC.

This clonotype has only a few counts. V is TRBV7-2 and J is TRBJ2-3, with 12 bases identical to TRBD2. CDR1 and CDR2 from the germline V gene are SGHTA and FQGNSA. V lost 0 bases and J lost 4; bases outside the gene matches: 8. The CDR3 totals 18 residues. CDR3 protein: CASSLAAASGRAADTQYF. As DNA, the CDR3 is TGTGCCAGCAGCTTAGCGGCCGCTAGCGGGAGGGCAGCAGATACGCAGTATTTT.

At least ten counts were recorded for this clonotype. This chain joins TRBV29-1 and TRBJ2-1; the D gene is possibly TRBD2 (5 bases). Per the germline V gene, CDR1 is SQVTM and CDR2 is ANQGSEA. The CDR3 length is 12 residues. The V gene lost 0 bases and the J gene lost 7 bases, with 7 bases spanning the gap. The CDR3 loop is CSVEDGENEQFF. The CDR3 nucleotides are TGCAGCGTTGAAGACGGGGAGAATGAGCAGTTCTTC.

This clonotype was observed a few times. The V call is TRBV15, the J call TRBJ2-7, with TRBD2 matching over 13 bases. The CDR3 consists of 15 residues. CDR1 and CDR2 (germline): LNHNV, YYDKDF (reference sequence). Germline trimming cut 3 bases from V and 3 bases from J; bases unmatched to any gene: 2. CDR3 nucleotides: TGTGCCACCAGCAGCGGACTAGCGGGAGACTACGAGCAGTACTTC. It yields the protein CATSSGLAGDYEQYF. The whole variable domain, filled in from reference TRBV15 and TRBJ2-7, reads DAMVIQNPRYQVTQFGKPVTLSCSQTLNHNVMYWYQQKSSQAPKLLFHYYDKDFNNEADTPDNFQSRRPNTSFCFLDIRSPGLGDTAMYLCATSSGLAGDYEQYFGPGTRLTVT.

The rearrangement links TRBV12-3 or TRBV12-4 to TRBJ1-4, with a tentative D call TRBD1 (5 bases). V lost 3 bases, J lost 7 bases, and 9 bases lay in between. CDR3 length: 13 amino acids. The CDR3, as DNA: TGTGCCAGCAGTTTCGTGGGGGGTGAAAAACTGTTTTTT. Protein product: CASSFVGGEKLFF.